This TCR beta chain was observed in a study of CD8+ T cells in alopecia areata. RNA was extracted and reverse transcribed into cDNA as the sequencing template. Sequencing used immunoSEQ multiplex PCR; TCRdb keeps in-frame clones, though not all of them. The table records some 190,000 clones, around 49% of them present only once. Whole-study findings and limits: Many expanded lesional clones persisted in scalp and blood during tofacitinib treatment.

V was trimmed by 4 bases and J by 6 bases, leaving 10 bases between them. The CDR3 contains 13 residues. CDR1 and CDR2 from the germline V gene are MNHEY and SVGAGI. Treatment reported: oral pan-JAK inhibitor, 5-10 mg twice daily. Sorting of PBMCs yielded the CD4+ and CD8+ T cells. Points on this clone: The antigen is not known.

This material consisted of CD8+ T cells sorted from blood, taken between weeks 51 and 52, from a patient treated with tofacitinib. The source is a human donor with alopecia areata. The gene calls are TRBV6-5 and TRBJ2-1; D is uncertain. In nucleotides, the CDR3 is TGTGCCAGCAGTTTCTCCAGAACCAATGAGCAGTTCTTC. Translating it yields CASSFSRTNEQFF.